These 22 T cell receptor beta chains share one sample of origin, sequenced in a study of T-cell reconstitution after alpha-beta-depleted transplantation in children. A TCRbeta library incorporating unique molecular identifiers was prepared. TCRdb passed the PCR reads through MiXCR, listing each CDR3 protein once. The sample records 330,000 or so distinct CDR3 sequences, approximately 10% being singletons. The starting material was PBMCs from the stem cell graft donor, obtained from the stem cell graft. Source of these receptors: a human donor who donated a stem cell graft to a child with acute lymphoblastic leukemia.

This clonotype was seen more than once but under ten times. V usage is TRBV7-7 and J usage is TRBJ2-1; 8 bases map to TRBD1. Looked up from germline, CDR1 is SSHAT and CDR2 is FNYEAQ (reference sequence). The trim removed 3 bases at V and 9 bases at J, leaving 7 bases unmatched. The CDR3 is 14 amino acids. The CDR3 nucleotides read TGTGCCAGCAGCTTCGACAGGGGTGGGGGTGAGCAGTTCTTC. It codes for CASSFDRGGGEQFF.

This clonotype was counted many times. The chain has TRBV3-1 and TRBJ1-2; tentatively, D is TRBD1 (6 bases). The CDR3 loop spans 16 amino acids. V was pared by 0 bases and J by 9 bases, with 20 bases between. Looked up from germline, CDR1 is LGHDT and CDR2 is YNNKEL (reference sequence). The CDR3 here is CASSQDNGRDQGCYTF. CDR3 coding DNA: TGTGCCAGCAGCCAAGATAACGGCAGGGACCAGGGGTGCTACACCTTC.

This clonotype occurred a few times. V usage is TRBV12-3 or TRBV12-4 and J usage is TRBJ2-1, with D unresolved. This CDR3 has 17 amino acids. The V end was cut by 5 bases, the J end by 0 bases, with 17 bases between. CDR3 in DNA: TGTGCCAGCAGTATGAGACTGGCGGCCAGCTCCTACAATGAGCAGTTCTTC. Its translation: CASSMRLAASSYNEQFF.

The genes are TRBV6-2 or TRBV6-3 and TRBJ2-3, with TRBD2 matching 7 bases. The CDR3 contains 18 residues. Per germline, CDR1 MNHEY and CDR2 SVGEGT. V lost 0 bases and J lost 0; bases outside the gene matches: 9. CDR3 region: CASSYSIGSGTSTDTQYF. In DNA, the CDR3 is TGTGCCAGCAGTTACTCGATTGGCAGCGGGACTAGCACAGATACGCAGTATTTT.

The chain couples TRBV7-8 to TRBJ1-3; maybe TRBD1 (6 bases). V gave up 2 bases and J gave up 0 bases, with 11 bases separating them. CDR1 is SGHVS, CDR2 FQNEAQ, per germline. The length of the CDR3 is 16 residues. The CDR3 coding sequence is TGTGCCAGCAGCTTACCAGGGGCTCCCTCTGGAAACACCATATATTTT. As protein: CASSLPGAPSGNTIYF.

The chain uses TRBV15 and TRBJ2-5, with D possibly matching TRBD2 (7 bases). CDR1 and CDR2 (germline): LNHNV, YYDKDF (reference sequence). The CDR3 covers 14 residues. Trimming took 1 base from V and 5 from J, leaving 11 bases between them. CDR3: CATSRGRGGETQYF. The CDR3 DNA reads as TGTGCCACCAGCAGAGGCAGGGGAGGGGAGACCCAGTACTTC.

As to this clonotype: A much more abundant neighbour one base away suggests this may be a read error. The J gene is TRBJ1-5, the V gene TRBV20-1, with TRBD1 matching 9 bases. The CDR3 spans 14 residues. Per the germline V gene, CDR1 is DFQATT and CDR2 is SNEGSKA (reference sequence). CDR3 sequence reads: CSANGQGRDQPQLF. The CDR3 DNA reads TGCAGTGCAAACGGACAGGGGAGGGATCAGCCCCAGCTTTTT.

Of note for this clonotype: One junction end disagrees with the germline gene, perhaps due to a read error. The CDR3 here is CASSLQRDRNLPLHF. The CDR3 DNA reads as TGTGCCAGCAGCTTACAGCGGGACAGGAATTTACCCCTCCACTTT. V gene TRBV7-2 combines with J gene TRBJ1-6; TRBD1 matches at 8 bases. Per the germline V gene, CDR1 is SGHTA and CDR2 is FQGNSA. This CDR3 spans 15 amino acids.

This clonotype was found a few times. V gene TRBV7-9 combines with J gene TRBJ2-1, with D possibly being TRBD2 (5 bases). This CDR3 has 13 amino acids. Germline V gene lookup returns CDR1 SEHNR and CDR2 FQNEAQ (reference sequence). The V gene lost 2 bases and the J gene lost 15 bases, with 17 bases spanning the gap. The CDR3, as DNA: TGTGCCAGCAGCTTAACAGCGGACGAGCGGCGGTTCTTC. Translation: CASSLTADERRFF.

The CDR3 spells CAIIDGDEQFF. CDR3 in DNA: TGCGCCATCATCGACGGGGATGAGCAGTTCTTC. The rearrangement uses TRBV5-1 and TRBJ2-1, with D perhaps matching TRBD2 (5 bases). CDR3 size: 11 residues. CDR1 is SGHRS and CDR2 is YFSETQ in the germline V gene. V was trimmed by 9 bases and J by 8 bases, leaving 12 bases between them.

This clonotype has more than one count but fewer than ten. The chain links TRBV7-9 to TRBJ2-7, with TRBD1 identical over 10 bases. The V gene end was trimmed by 1 base and the J gene end by 1 base; junction bases not matched to a gene: 7. Germline values: CDR1 SEHNR, CDR2 FQNEAQ (reference sequence). The CDR3 consists of 17 residues. CDR3 sequence reads: CASSLGTGGRSSYEQYF. CDR3 coding DNA: TGTGCCAGCAGCTTAGGGACAGGGGGGCGATCATCCTACGAGCAGTACTTC.

V usage is TRBV18 and J usage is TRBJ2-1; 10 bases fit TRBD2. From germline, CDR1 is KGHSH and CDR2 LQKENI. The junction had 6 bases not matched to a gene; V was cut back by 3 bases and J by 4 bases. The CDR3 has 16 amino acids. DNA of the CDR3: TGTGCCAGCTCACCGTCATCACTAGCGGGGTACAATGAGCAGTTCTTC. This encodes CASSPSSLAGYNEQFF.

The V gene is TRBV2, the J gene TRBJ2-5, with 7 bases lining up with TRBD2. Per germline, CDR1 SNHLY and CDR2 FYNNEI. J was trimmed by 2 bases and V by 6 bases; bases with no gene match: 6. The CDR3 totals 14 residues. Here the CDR3 DNA reads TGTGCCAGCAGCGCCCCTAGCGGACAAGAGACCCAGTACTTC. This codes for CASSAPSGQETQYF.

In its sample, this clonotype was seen a few times. This chain connects TRBV18 to TRBJ2-6; possible D gene TRBD1, 6 bases. V shed 6 bases and J shed 0 bases, with 24 bases lying between them. This CDR3 spans 20 amino acids. The germline gives CDR1 KGHSH, CDR2 LQKENI. The DNA for the CDR3 is TGTGCCAGCTCTCCGAGGAGCCCACAGGGAACCAGCTCTGGGGCCAACGTCCTGACTTTC. This encodes CASSPRSPQGTSSGANVLTF.

The chain recombines TRBV9 with TRBJ2-7, with D unresolved. This CDR3 is built from 12 residues. The V gene lost 0 bases and the J gene lost 9 bases, with 10 bases spanning the gap. From germline, CDR1 is SGDLS and CDR2 YYNGEE. CDR3 sequence reads: CASSVGTERQYF. The DNA of the CDR3 is TGTGCCAGCAGCGTAGGAACAGAAAGGCAGTACTTC.

The V call is TRBV21-1, the J call TRBJ1-4; the DNA was not used to check the table's D call, TRBD1. TRBV21-1 has pseudogene status. This CDR3 spans 18 amino acids. The chain's CDR3 is CASSNLGQDHSTNEKLFF. In nucleotides, the CDR3 is TGTGCCAGCAGCAATTTAGGACAGGACCATTCAACTAATGAAAAACTGTTTTTT.

The CDR3: CASRAGGGNNEQFF. As DNA, the CDR3 is TGCGCCAGCAGAGCGGGAGGGGGGAACAATGAGCAGTTCTTC. The V and J genes are TRBV5-1 and TRBJ2-1; 10 bases are a match to TRBD2. Trimming took 5 bases from V and 5 from J; bases not matched to a gene: 4. Germline V gene sequence: CDR1 SGHRS, CDR2 YFSETQ. The CDR3 totals 14 residues.

In its sample, this clonotype was seen a few times. The rearrangement joins TRBV12-3 or TRBV12-4 to TRBJ1-1, with a tentative D call TRBD1 (6 bases). CDR3 length: 17 amino acids. V lost 3 bases and J 3 bases, leaving 20 bases between the germline ends. CDR3 DNA: TGTGCCAGCAGTTTGTTCGGTCAGGCTAAGGGGGACACTGAAGCTTTCTTT. This encodes CASSLFGQAKGDTEAFF.

This rearrangement joins TRBV7-9 to TRBJ1-5, with a weak D call TRBD1 (6 bases). Trimming took 1 base from V and 3 from J, leaving 7 bases between them. In germline, CDR1 is SEHNR, CDR2 FQNEAQ (reference sequence). The CDR3 consists of 14 residues. The CDR3 nucleotides are TGTGCCAGCAGCTTAGGGGACATCAATCAGCCCCAGCATTTT. The encoded protein is CASSLGDINQPQHF.

This clonotype turned up a few times. The CDR3 is CASSSIRWTEGEQFF. The CDR3, as DNA: TGTGCCAGCAGTTCTATAAGGTGGACAGAGGGTGAGCAGTTCTTC. The V and J genes are TRBV6-2 or TRBV6-3 and TRBJ2-1, with a weak D call TRBD1 (6 bases). CDR1 and CDR2 (germline): MNHEY, SVGEGT. The CDR3 runs 15 residues. The ends were cut back, 4 bases at V and 9 bases at J, with 19 bases in the middle.

This clonotype was recorded at least ten times. The V gene is TRBV12-3 or TRBV12-4, the J gene TRBJ2-7, with D maybe TRBD1 (6 bases). V lost 7 bases to trimming and J lost 4 bases, with 17 bases between them. The CDR3 contains 14 residues. CDR3 nucleotides: TGTGCCAGCACCCTAAGGGGGTTTGGATACGAGCAGTACTTC. Residues: CASTLRGFGYEQYF.

In its sample, this clonotype was seen many times. The rearrangement uses TRBV5-1 and TRBJ2-1, with D possibly matching TRBD1 (6 bases). This CDR3 has 15 residues. Germline CDR1 SGHRS, CDR2 YFSETQ. V lost 2 bases, J lost 3 bases, and 12 bases lay in between. The CDR3 sequence: CASSFLQGNYNEQFF. CDR3 coding DNA: TGCGCCAGCAGCTTCTTACAGGGAAACTACAATGAGCAGTTCTTC. Using reference TRBV5-1 and TRBJ2-1 for the parts outside the CDR3, the full variable domain is KAGVTQTPRYLIKTRGQQVTLSCSPISGHRSVSWYQQTPGQGLQFLFEYFSETQRNKGNFPGRFSGRQFSNSRSEMNVSTLELGDSALYLCASSFLQGNYNEQFFGPGTRLTVL.